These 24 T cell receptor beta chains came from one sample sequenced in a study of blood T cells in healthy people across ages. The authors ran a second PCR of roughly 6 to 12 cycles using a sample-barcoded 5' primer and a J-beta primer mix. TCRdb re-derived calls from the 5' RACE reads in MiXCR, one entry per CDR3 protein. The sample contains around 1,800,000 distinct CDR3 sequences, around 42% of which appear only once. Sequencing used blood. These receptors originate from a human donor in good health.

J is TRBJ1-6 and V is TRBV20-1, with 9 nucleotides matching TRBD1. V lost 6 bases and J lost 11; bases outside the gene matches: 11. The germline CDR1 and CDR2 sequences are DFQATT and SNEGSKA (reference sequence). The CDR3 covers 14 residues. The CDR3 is CSAKTGGFNPPLHF. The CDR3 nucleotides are TGCAGTGCCAAGACAGGGGGGTTCAATCCACCCCTCCACTTT.

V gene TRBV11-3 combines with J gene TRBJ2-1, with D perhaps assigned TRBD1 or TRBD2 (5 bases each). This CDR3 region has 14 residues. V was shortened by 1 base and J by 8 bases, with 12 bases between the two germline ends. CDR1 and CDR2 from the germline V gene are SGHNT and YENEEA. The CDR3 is CASSLGGTPHEQFF. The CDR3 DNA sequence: TGTGCCAGCAGCTTAGGGGGGACCCCTCATGAGCAGTTCTTC.

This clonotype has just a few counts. Written as DNA, the CDR3 is TGTGCCAGCGGCAGGGGCACAGATACGCAGTATTTT. This translates into CASGRGTDTQYF. The chain uses TRBV7-9 and TRBJ2-3; D possibly corresponds to TRBD1 (5 bases). The CDR3 is 12 amino acids. Germline V gene lookup returns CDR1 SEHNR and CDR2 FQNEAQ (reference sequence). Trimming shortened V by 8 bases and J by 1 base, and 7 bases separated the two germline ends. The full variable domain, rest sourced from reference TRBV7-9 and TRBJ2-3, is DTGVSQNPRHKITKRGQNVTFRCDPISEHNRLYWYRQTLGQGPEFLTYFQNEAQLEKSRLLSDRFSAERPKGSFSTLEIQRTEQGDSAMYLCASGRGTDTQYFGPGTRLTVL.

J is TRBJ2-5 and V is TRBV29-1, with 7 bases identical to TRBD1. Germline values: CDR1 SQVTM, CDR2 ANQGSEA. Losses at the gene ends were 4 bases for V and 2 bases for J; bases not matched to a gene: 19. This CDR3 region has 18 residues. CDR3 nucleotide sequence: TGCAGCGTTGCTCAAGGGCATAAGGCAGGGGGAATTCAAGAGACCCAGTACTTC. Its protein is CSVAQGHKAGGIQETQYF.

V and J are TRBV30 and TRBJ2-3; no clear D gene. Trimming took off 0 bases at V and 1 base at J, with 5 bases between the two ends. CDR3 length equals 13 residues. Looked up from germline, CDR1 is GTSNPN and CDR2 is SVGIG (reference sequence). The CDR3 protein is CAWSVRGTDTQYF. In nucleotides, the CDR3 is TGTGCCTGGAGTGTACGGGGCACAGATACGCAGTATTTT.

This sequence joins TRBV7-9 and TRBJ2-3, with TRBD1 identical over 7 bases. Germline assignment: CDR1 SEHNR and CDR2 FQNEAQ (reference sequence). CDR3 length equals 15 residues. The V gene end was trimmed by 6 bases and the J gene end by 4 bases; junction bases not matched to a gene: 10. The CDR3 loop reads CASRSRQGDPDTQYF. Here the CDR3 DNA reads TGTGCCAGCAGGTCCAGACAGGGAGATCCAGATACGCAGTATTTT.

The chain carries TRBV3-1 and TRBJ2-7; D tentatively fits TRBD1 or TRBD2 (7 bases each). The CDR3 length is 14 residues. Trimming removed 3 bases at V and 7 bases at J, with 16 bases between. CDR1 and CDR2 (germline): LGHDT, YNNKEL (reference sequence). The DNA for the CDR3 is TGTGCCAGCAGCCAGGGAGACAGGGAGGGTGAGCAGTACTTC. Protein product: CASSQGDREGEQYF.

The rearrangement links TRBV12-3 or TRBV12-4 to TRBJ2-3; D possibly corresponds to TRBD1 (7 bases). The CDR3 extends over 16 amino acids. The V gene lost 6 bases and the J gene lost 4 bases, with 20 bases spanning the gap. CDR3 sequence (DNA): TGTGCCAGCAGCCTCCAGGGGGGCCTGCGTGCAGATACGCAGTATTTT. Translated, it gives CASSLQGGLRADTQYF.

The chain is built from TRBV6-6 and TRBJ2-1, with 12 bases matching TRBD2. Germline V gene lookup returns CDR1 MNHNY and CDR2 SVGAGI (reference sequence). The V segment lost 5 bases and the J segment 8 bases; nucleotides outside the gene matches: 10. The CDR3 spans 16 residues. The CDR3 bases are TGTGCCAGCAGTGATTCTCTAGCGGGGGGGCCCGATGAGCAGTTCTTC. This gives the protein CASSDSLAGGPDEQFF.

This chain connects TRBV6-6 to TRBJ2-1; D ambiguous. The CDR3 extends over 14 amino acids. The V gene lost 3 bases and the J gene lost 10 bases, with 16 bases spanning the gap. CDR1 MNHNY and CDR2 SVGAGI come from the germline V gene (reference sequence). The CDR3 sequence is CASSYGPPRDEQFF. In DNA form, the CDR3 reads TGTGCCAGCAGTTATGGGCCCCCTAGAGACGAGCAGTTCTTC.

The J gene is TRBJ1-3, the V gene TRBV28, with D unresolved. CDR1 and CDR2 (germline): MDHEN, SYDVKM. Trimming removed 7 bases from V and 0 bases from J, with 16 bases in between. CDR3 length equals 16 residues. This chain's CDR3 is CASNSPSGDSGNTIYF. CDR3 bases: TGTGCCAGCAACTCCCCCAGCGGGGACTCTGGAAACACCATATATTTT.

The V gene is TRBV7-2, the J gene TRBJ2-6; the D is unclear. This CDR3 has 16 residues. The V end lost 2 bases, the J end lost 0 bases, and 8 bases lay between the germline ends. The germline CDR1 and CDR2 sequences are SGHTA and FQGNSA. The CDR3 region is CASSLSPNSGANVLTF. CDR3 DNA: TGTGCCAGCAGCTTATCCCCAAACTCTGGGGCCAACGTCCTGACTTTC.

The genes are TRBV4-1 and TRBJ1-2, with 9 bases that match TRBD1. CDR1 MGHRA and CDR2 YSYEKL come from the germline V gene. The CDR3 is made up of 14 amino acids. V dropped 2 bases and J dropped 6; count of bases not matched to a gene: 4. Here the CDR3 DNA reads TGCGCCAGCAGCCAAAGGGGGACAGGGCATGGCTACACCTTC. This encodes CASSQRGTGHGYTF.

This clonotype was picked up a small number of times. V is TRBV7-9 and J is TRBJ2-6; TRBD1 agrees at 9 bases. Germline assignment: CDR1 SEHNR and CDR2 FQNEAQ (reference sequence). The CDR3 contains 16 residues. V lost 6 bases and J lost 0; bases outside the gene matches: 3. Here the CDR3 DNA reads TGTGCCAGCAGAGGGACAGGGAGCTCTGGGGCCAACGTCCTGACTTTC. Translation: CASRGTGSSGANVLTF.

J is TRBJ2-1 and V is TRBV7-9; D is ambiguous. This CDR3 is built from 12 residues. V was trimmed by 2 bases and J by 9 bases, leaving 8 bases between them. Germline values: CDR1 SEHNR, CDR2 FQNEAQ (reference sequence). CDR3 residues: CASSLTPGEQFF. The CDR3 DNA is TGTGCCAGCAGCTTAACACCGGGTGAGCAGTTCTTC.

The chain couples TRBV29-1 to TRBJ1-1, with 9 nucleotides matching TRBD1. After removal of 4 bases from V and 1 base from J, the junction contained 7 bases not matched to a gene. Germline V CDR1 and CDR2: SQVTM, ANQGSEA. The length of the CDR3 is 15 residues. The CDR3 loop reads CSVVNRGQGNTEAFF. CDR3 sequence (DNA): TGCAGCGTTGTCAACAGGGGGCAGGGGAACACTGAAGCTTTCTTT.

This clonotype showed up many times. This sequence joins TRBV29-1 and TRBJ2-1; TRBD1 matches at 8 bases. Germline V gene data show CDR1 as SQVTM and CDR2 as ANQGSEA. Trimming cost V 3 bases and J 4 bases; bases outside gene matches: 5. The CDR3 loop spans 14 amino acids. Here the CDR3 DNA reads TGCAGCGTTGAGAGGGGGACAGGATACAATGAGCAGTTCTTC. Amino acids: CSVERGTGYNEQFF.

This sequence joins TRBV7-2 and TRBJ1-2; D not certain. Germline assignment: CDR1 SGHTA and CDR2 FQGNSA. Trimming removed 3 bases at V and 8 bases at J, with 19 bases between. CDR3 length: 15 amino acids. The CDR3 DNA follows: TGTGCCAGCAGCTTGAACACCGGGTCCGAGGGAGGCTACACCTTC. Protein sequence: CASSLNTGSEGGYTF.

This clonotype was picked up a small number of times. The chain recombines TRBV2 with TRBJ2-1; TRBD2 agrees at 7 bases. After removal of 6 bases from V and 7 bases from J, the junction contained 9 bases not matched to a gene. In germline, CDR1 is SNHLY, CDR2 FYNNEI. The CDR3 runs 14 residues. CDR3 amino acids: CASRLLANSNEQFF. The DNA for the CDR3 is TGTGCCAGCAGATTACTAGCGAACAGTAATGAGCAGTTCTTC.

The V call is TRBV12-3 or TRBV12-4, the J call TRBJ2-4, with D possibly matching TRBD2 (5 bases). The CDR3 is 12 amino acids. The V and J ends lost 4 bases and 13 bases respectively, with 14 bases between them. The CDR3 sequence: CASSSDSFEQYF. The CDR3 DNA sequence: TGTGCCAGCAGTTCGGACTCTTTTGAGCAGTACTTC.

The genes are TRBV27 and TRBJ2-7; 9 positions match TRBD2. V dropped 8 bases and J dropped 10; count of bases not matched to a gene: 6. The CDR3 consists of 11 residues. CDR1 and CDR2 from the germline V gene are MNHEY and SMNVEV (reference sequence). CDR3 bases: TGTGCCAGCCAAATGGGACTAGCTCAGTACTTC. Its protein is CASQMGLAQYF.

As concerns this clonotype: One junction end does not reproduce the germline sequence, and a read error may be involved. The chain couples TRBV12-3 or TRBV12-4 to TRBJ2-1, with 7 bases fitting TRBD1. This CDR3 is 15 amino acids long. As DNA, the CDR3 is TGTGCCAGCAGTTCTGTGGGACAGCAATACAGTGAGCAGTTCTTC. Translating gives CASSSVGQQYSEQFF.

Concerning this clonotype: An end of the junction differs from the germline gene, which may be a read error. The CDR3 coding sequence is TGTGCCAGCAGCTTAGGGGGGACGGTAGGGTCCTACGGGCAGTACTTC. Encoded protein: CASSLGGTVGSYGQYF. The chain employs TRBV7-8 and TRBJ2-7; D tentatively fits TRBD1 or TRBD2 (5 bases each). Germline values: CDR1 SGHVS, CDR2 FQNEAQ. The CDR3 has 16 amino acids.

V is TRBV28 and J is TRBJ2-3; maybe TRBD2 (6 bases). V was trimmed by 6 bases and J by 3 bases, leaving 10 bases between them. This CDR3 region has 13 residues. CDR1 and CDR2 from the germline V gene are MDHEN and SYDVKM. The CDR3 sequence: CASSPGETDTQYF. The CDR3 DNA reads TGTGCCAGCAGCCCGGGGGAAACAGATACGCAGTATTTT. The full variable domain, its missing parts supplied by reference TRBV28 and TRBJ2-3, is DVKVTQSSRYLVKRTGEKVFLECVQDMDHENMFWYRQDPGLGLRLIYFSYDVKMKEKGDIPEGYSVSREKKERFSLILESASTNQTSMYLCASSPGETDTQYFGPGTRLTVL.